Below, one T cell receptor beta chain is given with its context. This record belongs to a study of blood T cell repertoires in COVID-19. This table comes from immunoSEQ multiplex PCR, and its TCRdb copy is limited to in-frame clones, with some not included. The sample lists about 80,000 clones, 60% to 85% seen once, with 15% to 20% in the top ten. The receptor was isolated from a human donor in a cohort sampled during active COVID-19. Sequences were obtained from peripheral blood.

CDR3 coding DNA: TGTGCCAGCAGAACCTACCGGGACAGGGCCCCTATTGGCTACACCTTC. Translated: CASRTYRDRAPIGYTF. The chain combines TRBV28 with TRBJ1-2; 9 bases are shared with TRBD1. Germline CDR1 and CDR2: MDHEN and SYDVKM. The length of the CDR3 is 16 residues. V was clipped by 6 bases and J by 7 bases; unmatched bases: 15.